Listed below are T cell receptor beta chains from one sample, sequenced in a study of T cells in Graves' hyperthyroidism and ophthalmopathy. Using its own MiXCR run on the multiplex PCR reads, TCRdb lists one record per CDR3 protein. The sample lists about 600,000 distinct CDR3 sequences; about a sixth were seen once. The sample comprised blood. Source of these receptors: a woman in her thirties or forties with Graves' ophthalmopathy. The CDR3 runs from the conserved cysteine through the conserved F or W. The D gene is left open where the match is weak. Size values are once, few and many counts, or a class for expanded clones, and some rows have none.

v_gene	d_gene	abundance	j_gene	CDR3aa	CDR3nt
TRBV7-2	-	few	TRBJ2-1	CASSRDGLRGDEQFF	TGTGCCAGCAGCCGCGACGGGCTGAGAGGCGATGAGCAGTTCTTC
TRBV18	-	many	TRBJ2-7	CASSPGGQTYEQYF	TGTGCCAGCTCACCAGGGGGCCAAACCTACGAGCAGTACTTC
TRBV7-9	-	-	TRBJ2-7	CASSPSGLWEGEQYF	TGTGCCAGCAGCCCCTCCGGACTATGGGAAGGGGAGCAGTACTTC
TRBV11-2	-	many	TRBJ2-7	CASSLDEARSYEQYF	TGTGCCAGCAGCTTAGATGAGGCACGCTCCTACGAGCAGTACTTC
TRBV20-1	-	-	TRBJ1-5	CSARDGTGGGPQHF	TGCAGTGCTAGAGATGGGACGGGGGGTGGGCCCCAGCATTTT
TRBV5-1	-	few	TRBJ1-1	CASSLAANGEAFF	TGCGCCAGCAGCTTGGCGGCAAATGGTGAAGCTTTCTTT
TRBV15	-	many	TRBJ2-4	CATSRDGTQVGNIQYF	TGTGCCACCAGCAGGGACGGGACGCAAGTTGGAAACATTCAGTACTTC
TRBV2	-	many	TRBJ1-5	CASSVGTYSNQPQHF	TGTGCCAGCAGTGTCGGGACATATAGCAATCAGCCCCAGCATTTT
TRBV30	TRBD1	many	TRBJ2-7	CAWVRQGYDEQYF	TGTGCCTGGGTCAGACAGGGTTACGACGAGCAGTACTTC
TRBV30	TRBD2	many	TRBJ2-2	CAWFKSGGDMTGELFF	TGTGCCTGGTTTAAGTCGGGAGGGGACATGACCGGGGAGCTGTTTTTT
TRBV28	-	many	TRBJ2-7	CASSLTLIRVSQYF	TGTGCCAGCAGTTTAACTCTAATTAGGGTGTCGCAGTACTTC
TRBV18	-	few	TRBJ2-2	CASSPDRMNTGELFF	TGTGCCAGCTCACCCGACCGAATGAACACCGGGGAGCTGTTTTTT
TRBV4-1	-	-	TRBJ1-5	CASSQDRSGRAQPQHF	TGCGCCAGCAGCCAAGATAGATCGGGGAGGGCGCAGCCCCAGCATTTT
TRBV2	TRBD1	many	TRBJ1-6	CASSEAGQVNSPLHF	TGTGCCAGCAGTGAAGCGGGACAGGTCAATTCACCCCTCCACTTT
TRBV3-1	-	many	TRBJ2-7	CASSQGGGHGYEQYF	TGTGCCAGCAGCCAAGGAGGGGGACACGGATACGAGCAGTACTTC
TRBV7-2	TRBD2	many	TRBJ2-3	CASSWRLAGATGLNTQYF	TGTGCCAGCAGCTGGAGACTAGCGGGGGCCACCGGCTTGAATACGCAGTATTTT
TRBV3-1	-	-	TRBJ2-2	CASSLMTANTGELFF	TGTGCCAGCAGCCTTATGACGGCGAACACCGGGGAGCTGTTTTTT
TRBV29-1	TRBD1	-	TRBJ2-4	CSVDPGTGKNIQYF	TGCAGCGTTGACCCCGGGACAGGGAAAAACATTCAGTACTTC
TRBV2	-	many	TRBJ2-3	CASKRDFTSTDTQYF	TGTGCCAGCAAGAGGGACTTTACTAGCACAGATACGCAGTATTTT
TRBV7-9	-	-	TRBJ1-1	CASSLERVGARKAFF	TGTGCCAGCAGCTTAGAAAGGGTAGGGGCAAGAAAAGCTTTCTTT
TRBV20-1	-	-	TRBJ1-1	CSARWGMDTEAFF	TGCAGTGCTAGGTGGGGGATGGACACTGAAGCTTTCTTT
TRBV3-1	-	many	TRBJ2-1	CASSQFNEQFF	TGTGCCAGCAGCCAATTCAATGAGCAGTTCTTC
TRBV2	TRBD2	many	TRBJ2-7	CASKLALPYEQYF	TGTGCCAGCAAACTAGCGCTCCCCTACGAGCAGTACTTC
TRBV10-3	-	-	TRBJ2-2	CAISAQPSGLGTGELFF	TGTGCCATCAGTGCCCAGCCGTCAGGGCTAGGCACCGGGGAGCTGTTTTTT
TRBV20-1	-	many	TRBJ2-3	CSARGGIGGKRTDTQYF	TGCAGTGCTAGAGGGGGGATCGGGGGAAAAAGGACAGATACGCAGTATTTT
TRBV9	TRBD1	few	TRBJ2-5	CASSVTGGSWQETQYF	TGTGCCAGCAGCGTAACAGGGGGCAGTTGGCAAGAGACCCAGTACTTC
TRBV7-8	-	many	TRBJ2-3	CASSLAQWWVPRTDTQYF	TGTGCCAGCAGCTTAGCCCAGTGGTGGGTCCCGAGGACAGATACGCAGTATTTT
TRBV5-1	-	few	TRBJ2-2	CASSLEGRGWELFF	TGCGCCAGCAGCTTGGAGGGCAGGGGCTGGGAGCTGTTTTTT
TRBV6-1	-	many	TRBJ2-7	CASSLGRGASYEQYF	TGTGCCAGCAGTCTAGGACGGGGCGCCTCCTACGAGCAGTACTTC
TRBV2	-	many	TRBJ2-3	CASRDRPGMTDTQYF	TGTGCCAGTCGCGACAGGCCGGGGATGACAGATACGCAGTATTTT
TRBV7-3	-	many	TRBJ1-1	CASSSTPGATEAFF	TGTGCCAGCAGCTCGACCCCAGGGGCCACTGAAGCTTTCTTT
TRBV7-9	TRBD2	-	TRBJ2-1	CASGWGTSGGSSSYNEQFF	TGTGCCAGCGGGTGGGGGACTAGCGGGGGGTCGAGCTCCTACAATGAGCAGTTCTTC
TRBV28	TRBD1	many	TRBJ1-1	CASSLSLGTGGTEAFF	TGTGCCAGCAGTTTAAGCCTCGGGACAGGGGGGACTGAAGCTTTCTTT
TRBV2	-	many	TRBJ1-1	CASSEGNWGTEAFF	TGTGCCAGCAGTGAAGGAAACTGGGGCACTGAAGCTTTCTTT
TRBV7-3	TRBD1	few	TRBJ2-3	CASSWTGGRTDTQYF	TGTGCCAGCAGCTGGACAGGGGGCCGCACAGATACGCAGTATTTT
TRBV11-2	-	many	TRBJ2-7	CASRAPSSYEQYF	TGTGCCAGTAGAGCTCCGAGCTCCTACGAGCAGTACTTC
TRBV18	TRBD1	many	TRBJ2-1	CASSPLTGDQFF	TGTGCCAGCTCACCGCTAACAGGGGACCAGTTCTTC
TRBV12-3/TRBV12-4	-	once	TRBJ2-5	CASSLEGGGQETQYF	TGTGCCAGCAGTTTGGAGGGGGGAGGGCAAGAGACCCAGTACTTC
TRBV6-1	-	-	TRBJ2-1	CASSYGGAFYNEQFF	TGTGCCAGCTCCTATGGGGGGGCCTTTTACAATGAGCAGTTCTTC
TRBV3-1	-	many	TRBJ2-6	CASSQASGRASGANVLTF	TGTGCCAGCAGCCAAGCGTCGGGCCGAGCCTCTGGGGCCAACGTCCTGACTTTC
TRBV12-3/TRBV12-4	-	-	TRBJ1-5	CASTGGDAVRPQHF	TGTGCCAGCACTGGGGGGGACGCAGTGAGGCCCCAGCATTTT
TRBV11-2	-	few	TRBJ1-6	CASSNWKRNNSPLHF	TGTGCCAGCAGCAACTGGAAAAGAAACAATTCACCCCTCCACTTT
TRBV3-1	-	many	TRBJ2-7	CASSQVPHEQYF	TGTGCCAGCAGCCAAGTTCCCCACGAGCAGTACTTC
TRBV7-3	-	many	TRBJ2-2	CASSSFTNTGELFF	TGTGCCAGCAGCTCCTTCACGAACACCGGGGAGCTGTTTTTT
TRBV2	-	-	TRBJ2-5	CASSPGNWETQYF	TGTGCCAGCAGTCCTGGTAATTGGGAGACCCAGTACTTC
TRBV29-1	-	-	TRBJ1-2	CSVGAGDGYTF	TGCAGCGTTGGGGCAGGGGATGGCTACACCTTC
TRBV11-2	-	many	TRBJ2-7	CASNPRAGAAYEQYF	TGTGCCAGCAATCCCCGGGCCGGGGCGGCCTACGAGCAGTACTTC
TRBV5-1	-	many	TRBJ1-1	CASSLEPGAGTEAFF	TGCGCCAGCAGCTTGGAACCGGGGGCAGGTACTGAAGCTTTCTTT
TRBV11-3	-	many	TRBJ2-1	CASSPEGGLSYNEQFF	TGTGCCAGCAGCCCTGAGGGGGGGCTGTCCTACAATGAGCAGTTCTTC
TRBV5-1	-	few	TRBJ2-3	CASSLLGSSGTDTQYF	TGCGCCAGCAGCTTGCTAGGATCATCGGGCACAGATACGCAGTATTTT